The 3 T cell receptor beta chains below all came from one sample that was sequenced in a study of Ad26.COV2.S vaccination and SARS-CoV-2 variants. Measured with immunoSEQ multiplex PCR; TCRdb has only the in-frame clones, and not every one. The table records approximately 350,000 clones, around 86% of them present only once. This sample's treatment: roughly 18 received Ad26.COV2.S at low or high dose, single or two shots; 5 received placebo; per-sample allocation not given. Day 63 following the first vaccine or placebo injection was when the samples were taken. The sample consisted of peripheral blood, taken in a trial of Ad26.COV2.S vaccine versus placebo. These receptors all stem from a person aged 18-60 years who received the Ad26.COV2.S COVID-19 vaccine or a placebo.

This chain connects TRBV7-2 to TRBJ1-5; D gene ambiguous. The V gene lost 2 bases and the J gene lost 2 bases, with 19 bases spanning the gap. This CDR3 is built from 18 residues. In germline, CDR1 is SGHTA, CDR2 FQGNSA. CDR3 nucleotide sequence: TGTGCCAGCAGCTTAAGGTCCCCGGGTGGAAGCGGCAATCAGCCCCAGCATTTT. Protein sequence: CASSLRSPGGSGNQPQHF. Full variable domain (outside the CDR3, taken from reference TRBV7-2 and TRBJ1-5): GAGVSQSPSNKVTEKGKDVELRCDPISGHTALYWYRQSLGQGLEFLIYFQGNSAPDKSGLPSDRFSAERTGGSVSTLTIQRTQQEDSAVYLCASSLRSPGGSGNQPQHFGDGTRLSIL.

The J gene is TRBJ1-1, the V gene TRBV28; D is unclear. Deletions cut 5 bases from V and 5 bases from J, with 12 bases between. The germline gives CDR1 MDHEN, CDR2 SYDVKM. This CDR3 spans 13 amino acids. The DNA for the CDR3 is TGTGCCAGCAGTAACTTTATAGGGACTGAAGCTTTCTTT. Translating it yields CASSNFIGTEAFF.

This chain links TRBV24-1 with TRBJ2-3, with a possible D match to TRBD1 (6 bases). CDR3 size: 16 residues. CDR1 is KGHDR and CDR2 is SFDVKD in the germline V gene. V gave up 5 bases and J gave up 5 bases, with 19 bases separating them. The CDR3 DNA sequence: TGTGCCACCAGTGCCTCAGGCGGACAGAGACTAGATACGCAGTATTTT. Its translation: CATSASGGQRLDTQYF.